The 32 T cell receptor beta chains in this list originate from one sample, sequenced in a study of control samples from healthy donors and cancer patients. Profiling relied on immunoSEQ multiplex PCR, and the TCRdb table lists in-frame clones only, not all of them. The table includes some 95,000 clones, around three quarters detected once. Sequencing was done on a sample of blood. These TCRs come from a woman in her thirties in good health.

This chain uses TRBV9 with TRBJ2-1; D might be TRBD1 (6 bases). The V gene's germline CDR1 is SGDLS and CDR2 YYNGEE. The length of the CDR3 is 15 residues. Trimming removed 0 bases at V and 2 bases at J, with 9 bases between. The CDR3 loop is CASSVGGPTYNEQFF. The CDR3 region has the DNA TGTGCCAGCAGCGTAGGGGGGCCCACCTACAATGAGCAGTTCTTC.

This chain connects TRBV14 to TRBJ1-1; D uncertain. The CDR3 is 13 amino acids. Trimming stripped 1 base from V and 6 bases from J, with 9 bases between. CDR1 is SGHDN, CDR2 FVKESK, per germline. The CDR3 DNA is TGTGCCAGCAGCCAAGTACGTGGCGCTGAAGCTTTCTTT. Its protein product is CASSQVRGAEAFF.

The rearrangement joins TRBV9 to TRBJ2-1, with TRBD1 as a possible D gene (6 bases). The CDR3 extends over 14 amino acids. V was cut by 3 bases and J by 6 bases, with 13 bases left in between. The V gene's germline CDR1 is SGDLS and CDR2 YYNGEE. In DNA form, the CDR3 reads TGTGCCAGCAGCGCACAGGGCTGGGGCAATGAGCAGTTCTTC. Protein: CASSAQGWGNEQFF.

The chain combines TRBV7-2 with TRBJ2-7; D call uncertain. In germline, CDR1 is SGHTA, CDR2 FQGNSA. CDR3 length: 13 residues. V was cut by 2 bases and J by 3 bases, with 8 bases left in between. In nucleotides, the CDR3 is TGTGCCAGCAGCTTATGGCACAACTACGAGCAGTACTTC. Translating gives CASSLWHNYEQYF. The full variable domain, with the rest looked up from reference TRBV7-2 and TRBJ2-7, is GAGVSQSPSNKVTEKGKDVELRCDPISGHTALYWYRQSLGQGLEFLIYFQGNSAPDKSGLPSDRFSAERTGGSVSTLTIQRTQQEDSAVYLCASSLWHNYEQYFGPGTRLTVT.

CDR3 amino acids: CASSFGTGPLNQPQHF. The CDR3 DNA follows: TGTGCCAGCAGCTTCGGGACAGGGCCTCTAAATCAGCCCCAGCATTTT. The V call is TRBV5-6, the J call TRBJ1-5, with TRBD1 identical over 9 bases. CDR3 length: 16 residues. Trimming at V came to 2 bases and at J to 4 bases, leaving 7 bases not matched to a gene. Germline loops: CDR1 SGHDT, CDR2 YYEEEE.

The chain combines TRBV7-2 with TRBJ2-7; TRBD1 agrees at 8 bases. Losses at the gene ends were 1 base for V and 1 base for J; bases not matched to a gene: 6. The CDR3 loop spans 16 amino acids. CDR1 SGHTA and CDR2 FQGNSA come from the germline V gene. The DNA of the CDR3 is TGTGCCAGCAGCTTAGGGTCGGGACAGGTTTCCTACGAGCAGTACTTC. It translates to CASSLGSGQVSYEQYF.

V gene TRBV18 combines with J gene TRBJ2-1, with D unresolved. Between the trimmed V and J ends, which lost 0 bases and 3 bases, there was a span of 18 bases. The CDR3 is 18 residues long. The V gene's germline CDR1 is KGHSH and CDR2 LQKENI. CDR3 region: CASSPPRQPAIVYNEQFF. CDR3 in DNA: TGTGCCAGCTCACCACCGCGGCAGCCGGCAATAGTCTACAATGAGCAGTTCTTC.

The V call is TRBV7-8, the J call TRBJ1-4; 8 positions match TRBD1. Trimming cost V 2 bases and J 6 bases; bases outside gene matches: 11. This CDR3 contains 17 residues. Germline V CDR1 and CDR2: SGHVS, FQNEAQ. In nucleotides, the CDR3 is TGTGCCAGCAGCTTACCCCGCCAGGGGGCAATAGATGAAAAACTGTTTTTT. It specifies CASSLPRQGAIDEKLFF.

V gene TRBV7-2 combines with J gene TRBJ2-2; weak D call: TRBD1 (6 bases). The CDR3 covers 15 residues. V lost 5 bases, J lost 6 bases, and 16 bases lay in between. The V gene's germline CDR1 is SGHTA and CDR2 FQGNSA. The CDR3, as DNA: TGTGCCAGCAGCATCAGGGGTCCCACCTCCGGGGAGCTGTTTTTT. Protein sequence: CASSIRGPTSGELFF.

CDR3 DNA sequence: TGTGCCAGTAGGCCCAATGACAGTCCTAACTATGGCTACACCTTC. Translated: CASRPNDSPNYGYTF. The rearrangement joins TRBV19 to TRBJ1-2; maybe TRBD1 (5 bases). CDR3 size: 15 residues. Germline CDR1 and CDR2: LNHDA and SQIVND (reference sequence). V lost 6 bases, J lost 0 bases, and 14 bases lay in between.

This chain joins TRBV14 and TRBJ1-2; D gene unclear. Germline-derived CDR1 and CDR2 are SGHDN and FVKESK. V was pared by 1 base and J by 8 bases, with 11 bases between. This CDR3 is built from 13 residues. CDR3 sequence: CASSQGRAGGYTF. As DNA, the CDR3 is TGTGCCAGCAGCCAAGGTAGAGCGGGAGGCTACACCTTC.

The chain is built from TRBV19 and TRBJ1-2, with a possible D match to TRBD1 (5 bases). The CDR3 sequence is 12 residues long. Per the germline V gene, CDR1 is LNHDA and CDR2 is SQIVND (reference sequence). V lost 8 bases and J 4 bases, leaving 11 bases between the germline ends. CDR3 nucleotides: TGTGCCAGTGGGGCCTTAAGCTATGGCTACACCTTC. The encoded protein is CASGALSYGYTF.

The chain combines TRBV2 with TRBJ2-3; D gene ambiguous. Germline-derived CDR1 and CDR2 are SNHLY and FYNNEI. The CDR3 spans 16 residues. Trimming shortened V by 4 bases and J by 2 bases, and 16 bases separated the two germline ends. CDR3 DNA sequence: TGTGCCAGCAGTGGGTTAGGGCGATCCCCCACAGATACGCAGTATTTT. Protein sequence: CASSGLGRSPTDTQYF.

The genes are TRBV10-3 and TRBJ1-2; 7 nucleotides line up with TRBD1. CDR3 length: 14 amino acids. In germline, CDR1 is ENHRY, CDR2 SYGVKD. J gave up 4 bases and V 3 bases, and 5 bases lay outside the gene matches. Written as DNA, the CDR3 is TGTGCCATCAGTGACCGGGACAGAGCCTATGGCTACACCTTC. Its translation is CAISDRDRAYGYTF.

The chain joins TRBV5-1 to TRBJ2-3; 8 bases line up with TRBD1. J lost 2 bases, V lost 0 bases, and 2 bases had no gene match. Germline CDR1 SGHRS, CDR2 YFSETQ. The CDR3 is 15 amino acids. The CDR3 here is CASSLGQGYTDTQYF. CDR3 DNA sequence: TGCGCCAGCAGCTTGGGACAGGGGTACACAGATACGCAGTATTTT.

This clone has a handful of counts. The rearrangement uses TRBV6-2 or TRBV6-3 and TRBJ2-7, with D unclear. This CDR3 spans 12 amino acids. The V and J ends lost 6 bases and 5 bases respectively, with 11 bases between them. Germline CDR1 and CDR2: MNHEY and SVGEGT. The CDR3 reads CASSPVRDEQYF. The CDR3 DNA is TGTGCCAGCAGCCCGGTAAGGGACGAGCAGTACTTC.

The V call is TRBV11-2, the J call TRBJ2-7; 10 nucleotides align to TRBD2. The CDR3 is 14 amino acids. CDR1 is SGHAT and CDR2 is FQNNGV in the germline V gene. J lost 5 bases, V lost 1 base, and 2 bases had no gene match. The CDR3 nucleotides are TGTGCCAGCAGCTTAGGGACTAGCGGACACGAGCAGTACTTC. This encodes CASSLGTSGHEQYF.

This chain links TRBV4-2 with TRBJ2-7; D assignment may be TRBD1 or TRBD2 (5 bases each). The V end was cut by 4 bases, the J end by 0 bases, with 13 bases between. The CDR3 contains 15 residues. Germline CDR1 is LGHNA and CDR2 is YNFKEQ. CDR3 region: CASSPPGRSSYEQYF. In DNA form, the CDR3 reads TGTGCCAGCAGCCCACCGGGACGGAGCTCCTACGAGCAGTACTTC.

The chain links TRBV7-6 to TRBJ2-1; 7 bases line up with TRBD1. Trimming at V came to 5 bases and at J to 4 bases, leaving 5 bases not matched to a gene. Germline lookup yields CDR1 SGHVS and CDR2 FNYEAQ. This CDR3 is built from 14 residues. CDR3 loop: CASSVGTEYNEQFF. The CDR3 DNA reads TGTGCCAGCAGCGTCGGGACAGAATACAATGAGCAGTTCTTC.

At least ten counts were recorded for this clone. The gene calls are TRBV29-1 and TRBJ2-1; D unclear. Trimming shortened V by 4 bases and J by 7 bases, and 17 bases separated the two germline ends. The CDR3 is 14 residues long. The germline CDR1 and CDR2 sequences are SQVTM and ANQGSEA. In DNA, the CDR3 is TGCAGCGTTGCGGTTGTGGCCTCCCGGAATGAGCAGTTCTTC. It encodes CSVAVVASRNEQFF.

The rearrangement uses TRBV14 and TRBJ2-7; D may be TRBD1 or TRBD2 (5 bases each). Trimming removed 1 base at V and 2 bases at J, with 12 bases between. In germline, CDR1 is SGHDN, CDR2 FVKESK. This CDR3 comprises 15 residues. The CDR3 loop is CASSQVLGATYEQYF. In nucleotides, the CDR3 is TGTGCCAGCAGCCAAGTTCTCGGGGCCACCTACGAGCAGTACTTC.

The rearrangement joins TRBV5-6 to TRBJ2-3; 8 nucleotides match TRBD2. Germline V lookup: CDR1 SGHDT, CDR2 YYEEEE. The junction had 2 bases not matched to a gene; V was cut back by 1 base and J by 1 base. The CDR3 runs 15 residues. CDR3 sequence reads: CASSLMTSGTDTQYF. As DNA, the CDR3 is TGTGCCAGCAGCTTGATGACTAGCGGCACAGATACGCAGTATTTT.

The genes are TRBV10-3 and TRBJ1-1; possible D gene TRBD1, 6 bases. Germline CDR1 and CDR2: ENHRY and SYGVKD. Trimming removed 2 bases at V and 5 bases at J, with 12 bases between. CDR3 length: 14 amino acids. The CDR3, as DNA: TGTGCCATCAGTGAGGGCAGGGGTCGTACTGAAGCTTTCTTT. Its protein product is CAISEGRGRTEAFF.

The chain uses TRBV2 and TRBJ2-7; D may be TRBD2 (6 bases). This CDR3 spans 14 amino acids. V was trimmed by 7 bases and J by 0 bases, leaving 13 bases between them. Looked up from germline, CDR1 is SNHLY and CDR2 is FYNNEI. CDR3 in amino acids: CASKPGVASYEQYF. In DNA, the CDR3 is TGTGCCAGCAAACCGGGAGTCGCCTCCTACGAGCAGTACTTC.

This clone was seen a single time. The chain links TRBV18 to TRBJ2-7, with 9 bases matching TRBD1. The CDR3 has 16 amino acids. The trim removed 3 bases at V and 6 bases at J, leaving 12 bases unmatched. Looked up from germline, CDR1 is KGHSH and CDR2 is LQKENI. The CDR3 loop is CASSPNRGRFRGEQYF. As DNA, the CDR3 is TGTGCCAGCTCACCTAACAGGGGGCGTTTCCGTGGCGAGCAGTACTTC.

The chain recombines TRBV5-6 with TRBJ2-3; the D gene is possibly TRBD2 (6 bases). CDR1 and CDR2 (germline): SGHDT, YYEEEE. V shed 0 bases and J shed 1 base, with 15 bases lying between them. The CDR3 has 17 amino acids. The chain's CDR3 is CASSLGETRRGTDTQYF. CDR3 nucleotide sequence: TGTGCCAGCAGCTTGGGTGAGACTAGGAGGGGCACAGATACGCAGTATTTT.

J is TRBJ2-1 and V is TRBV27; perhaps TRBD1 as D (5 bases). V lost 5 bases and J 0 bases, leaving 11 bases between the germline ends. CDR1 MNHEY and CDR2 SMNVEV come from the germline V gene (reference sequence). The CDR3 totals 15 residues. The chain's CDR3 is CASSLHDSSYNEQFF. Written as DNA, the CDR3 is TGTGCCAGCAGTCTCCATGACAGCTCCTACAATGAGCAGTTCTTC.

This clone has only a few counts. The chain carries TRBV19 and TRBJ1-1; D call uncertain. The V and J ends lost 5 bases and 1 base respectively, with 5 bases between them. There are 12 residues in the CDR3. CDR1 is LNHDA, CDR2 SQIVND, per germline (reference sequence). The CDR3 region has the DNA TGTGCCAGTAGTCCACAGAACACTGAAGCTTTCTTT. Translation: CASSPQNTEAFF.

The chain carries TRBV12-5 and TRBJ2-2; maybe TRBD1 (5 bases). CDR3 length: 16 residues. V lost 6 bases and J 0 bases, leaving 14 bases between the germline ends. Germline CDR1 is LGHNT and CDR2 is FRNRAP. In DNA, the CDR3 is TGTGCTAGTGGGAAAGGGGTTTTCGCGAACACCGGGGAGCTGTTTTTT. It encodes CASGKGVFANTGELFF.

The chain uses TRBV2 and TRBJ2-1; D uncertain. The CDR3 length is 11 residues. Germline assignment: CDR1 SNHLY and CDR2 FYNNEI. Trimming took off 4 bases at V and 7 bases at J, with 5 bases between the two ends. DNA for the CDR3: TGTGCCAGCAGTGGCGCAAATGAGCAGTTCTTC. The encoded protein is CASSGANEQFF.

V and J are TRBV19 and TRBJ2-6; 11 bases are a match to TRBD1. This CDR3 region has 17 residues. Germline V gives CDR1 LNHDA, CDR2 SQIVND (reference sequence). The junction had 8 bases not matched to a gene; V was cut back by 7 bases and J by 3 bases. The CDR3 bases are TGTGCCAGTACACTCCGGACAGGGGGCAGTGGGGCCAACGTCCTGACTTTC. Its translation is CASTLRTGGSGANVLTF.

V gene TRBV11-2 combines with J gene TRBJ2-2, with unresolved D. V lost 5 bases and J lost 7, with 8 bases in between. CDR3 length equals 12 residues. Germline CDR1 SGHAT, CDR2 FQNNGV. The CDR3 DNA follows: TGTGCCAGCAGCCCTGATTACGGGGAGCTGTTTTTT. This encodes CASSPDYGELFF.